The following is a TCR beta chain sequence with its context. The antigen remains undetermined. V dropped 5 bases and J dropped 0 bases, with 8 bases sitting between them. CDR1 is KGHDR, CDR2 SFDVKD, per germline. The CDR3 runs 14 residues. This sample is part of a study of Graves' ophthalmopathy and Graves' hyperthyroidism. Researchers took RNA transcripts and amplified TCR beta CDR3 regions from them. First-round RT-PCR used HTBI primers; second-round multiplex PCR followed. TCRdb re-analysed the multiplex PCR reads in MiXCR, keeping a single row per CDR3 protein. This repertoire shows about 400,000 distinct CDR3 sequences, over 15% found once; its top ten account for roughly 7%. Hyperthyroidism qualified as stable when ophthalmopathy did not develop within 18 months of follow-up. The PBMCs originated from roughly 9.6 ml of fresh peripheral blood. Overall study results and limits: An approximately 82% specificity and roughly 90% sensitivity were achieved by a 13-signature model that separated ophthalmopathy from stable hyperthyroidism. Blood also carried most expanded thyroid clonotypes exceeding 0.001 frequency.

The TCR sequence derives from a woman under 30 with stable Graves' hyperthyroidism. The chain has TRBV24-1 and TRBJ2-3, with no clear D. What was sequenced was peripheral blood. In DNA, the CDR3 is TGTGCCACCAGTGGTCCCGCTAGCACAGATACGCAGTATTTT. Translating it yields CATSGPASTDTQYF.